This T cell receptor beta chain was observed in a study listed by TCRdb under 2016. The protocol used for the library was RT-PCR. Sequencing was performed on an Illumina MiSeq. TCRdb itself trimmed the public reads at Q25 with fastp, ran MiXCR and retained productive beta chains. Each record represents a unique CDR3 protein, reported with the most common genes and DNA among its rows. In this sample the table shows almost 700,000 distinct CDR3 sequences, 13% to 15% of which occur a single time. The ten top clones hold 3.6% of the sample. This clonotype was counted only a few times. It lacks a known antigen. One base away there is no much larger clone; base qualities are not given. This clonotype was sampled from a female donor in good health, serving as a healthy control. Sequenced sample: memory CD4+ T cells from blood.

The sequence in DNA is TGTGCCACCAGCGTTGGGGGGCGGAACACCGGGGAGCTGTTTTTT. It encodes CATSVGGRNTGELFF. The rearranged segments are TRBV15 and TRBJ2-2; the D gene is perhaps TRBD1 or TRBD2, as each covers 6 bases. From its cysteine to its phenylalanine, the CDR3 spans 15 amino acids. Of the read, only the CDR3 DNA is kept; its 45 bases are in frame from base 1. V is shortened by 5 bases, J by 1 base, and the region joining them spans 11 bases. CDR1 and CDR2 (LNHNV, YYDKDF) derive from the germline V gene (reference sequence). Beyond the CDR3, the reference TRBV15 and TRBJ2-2 genes provide the residues; the full variable domain reads: DAMVIQNPRYQVTQFGKPVTLSCSQTLNHNVMYWYQQKSSQAPKLLFHYYDKDFNNEADTPDNFQSRRPNTSFCFLDIRSPGLGDTAMYLCATSVGGRNTGELFFGEGSRLTVL.